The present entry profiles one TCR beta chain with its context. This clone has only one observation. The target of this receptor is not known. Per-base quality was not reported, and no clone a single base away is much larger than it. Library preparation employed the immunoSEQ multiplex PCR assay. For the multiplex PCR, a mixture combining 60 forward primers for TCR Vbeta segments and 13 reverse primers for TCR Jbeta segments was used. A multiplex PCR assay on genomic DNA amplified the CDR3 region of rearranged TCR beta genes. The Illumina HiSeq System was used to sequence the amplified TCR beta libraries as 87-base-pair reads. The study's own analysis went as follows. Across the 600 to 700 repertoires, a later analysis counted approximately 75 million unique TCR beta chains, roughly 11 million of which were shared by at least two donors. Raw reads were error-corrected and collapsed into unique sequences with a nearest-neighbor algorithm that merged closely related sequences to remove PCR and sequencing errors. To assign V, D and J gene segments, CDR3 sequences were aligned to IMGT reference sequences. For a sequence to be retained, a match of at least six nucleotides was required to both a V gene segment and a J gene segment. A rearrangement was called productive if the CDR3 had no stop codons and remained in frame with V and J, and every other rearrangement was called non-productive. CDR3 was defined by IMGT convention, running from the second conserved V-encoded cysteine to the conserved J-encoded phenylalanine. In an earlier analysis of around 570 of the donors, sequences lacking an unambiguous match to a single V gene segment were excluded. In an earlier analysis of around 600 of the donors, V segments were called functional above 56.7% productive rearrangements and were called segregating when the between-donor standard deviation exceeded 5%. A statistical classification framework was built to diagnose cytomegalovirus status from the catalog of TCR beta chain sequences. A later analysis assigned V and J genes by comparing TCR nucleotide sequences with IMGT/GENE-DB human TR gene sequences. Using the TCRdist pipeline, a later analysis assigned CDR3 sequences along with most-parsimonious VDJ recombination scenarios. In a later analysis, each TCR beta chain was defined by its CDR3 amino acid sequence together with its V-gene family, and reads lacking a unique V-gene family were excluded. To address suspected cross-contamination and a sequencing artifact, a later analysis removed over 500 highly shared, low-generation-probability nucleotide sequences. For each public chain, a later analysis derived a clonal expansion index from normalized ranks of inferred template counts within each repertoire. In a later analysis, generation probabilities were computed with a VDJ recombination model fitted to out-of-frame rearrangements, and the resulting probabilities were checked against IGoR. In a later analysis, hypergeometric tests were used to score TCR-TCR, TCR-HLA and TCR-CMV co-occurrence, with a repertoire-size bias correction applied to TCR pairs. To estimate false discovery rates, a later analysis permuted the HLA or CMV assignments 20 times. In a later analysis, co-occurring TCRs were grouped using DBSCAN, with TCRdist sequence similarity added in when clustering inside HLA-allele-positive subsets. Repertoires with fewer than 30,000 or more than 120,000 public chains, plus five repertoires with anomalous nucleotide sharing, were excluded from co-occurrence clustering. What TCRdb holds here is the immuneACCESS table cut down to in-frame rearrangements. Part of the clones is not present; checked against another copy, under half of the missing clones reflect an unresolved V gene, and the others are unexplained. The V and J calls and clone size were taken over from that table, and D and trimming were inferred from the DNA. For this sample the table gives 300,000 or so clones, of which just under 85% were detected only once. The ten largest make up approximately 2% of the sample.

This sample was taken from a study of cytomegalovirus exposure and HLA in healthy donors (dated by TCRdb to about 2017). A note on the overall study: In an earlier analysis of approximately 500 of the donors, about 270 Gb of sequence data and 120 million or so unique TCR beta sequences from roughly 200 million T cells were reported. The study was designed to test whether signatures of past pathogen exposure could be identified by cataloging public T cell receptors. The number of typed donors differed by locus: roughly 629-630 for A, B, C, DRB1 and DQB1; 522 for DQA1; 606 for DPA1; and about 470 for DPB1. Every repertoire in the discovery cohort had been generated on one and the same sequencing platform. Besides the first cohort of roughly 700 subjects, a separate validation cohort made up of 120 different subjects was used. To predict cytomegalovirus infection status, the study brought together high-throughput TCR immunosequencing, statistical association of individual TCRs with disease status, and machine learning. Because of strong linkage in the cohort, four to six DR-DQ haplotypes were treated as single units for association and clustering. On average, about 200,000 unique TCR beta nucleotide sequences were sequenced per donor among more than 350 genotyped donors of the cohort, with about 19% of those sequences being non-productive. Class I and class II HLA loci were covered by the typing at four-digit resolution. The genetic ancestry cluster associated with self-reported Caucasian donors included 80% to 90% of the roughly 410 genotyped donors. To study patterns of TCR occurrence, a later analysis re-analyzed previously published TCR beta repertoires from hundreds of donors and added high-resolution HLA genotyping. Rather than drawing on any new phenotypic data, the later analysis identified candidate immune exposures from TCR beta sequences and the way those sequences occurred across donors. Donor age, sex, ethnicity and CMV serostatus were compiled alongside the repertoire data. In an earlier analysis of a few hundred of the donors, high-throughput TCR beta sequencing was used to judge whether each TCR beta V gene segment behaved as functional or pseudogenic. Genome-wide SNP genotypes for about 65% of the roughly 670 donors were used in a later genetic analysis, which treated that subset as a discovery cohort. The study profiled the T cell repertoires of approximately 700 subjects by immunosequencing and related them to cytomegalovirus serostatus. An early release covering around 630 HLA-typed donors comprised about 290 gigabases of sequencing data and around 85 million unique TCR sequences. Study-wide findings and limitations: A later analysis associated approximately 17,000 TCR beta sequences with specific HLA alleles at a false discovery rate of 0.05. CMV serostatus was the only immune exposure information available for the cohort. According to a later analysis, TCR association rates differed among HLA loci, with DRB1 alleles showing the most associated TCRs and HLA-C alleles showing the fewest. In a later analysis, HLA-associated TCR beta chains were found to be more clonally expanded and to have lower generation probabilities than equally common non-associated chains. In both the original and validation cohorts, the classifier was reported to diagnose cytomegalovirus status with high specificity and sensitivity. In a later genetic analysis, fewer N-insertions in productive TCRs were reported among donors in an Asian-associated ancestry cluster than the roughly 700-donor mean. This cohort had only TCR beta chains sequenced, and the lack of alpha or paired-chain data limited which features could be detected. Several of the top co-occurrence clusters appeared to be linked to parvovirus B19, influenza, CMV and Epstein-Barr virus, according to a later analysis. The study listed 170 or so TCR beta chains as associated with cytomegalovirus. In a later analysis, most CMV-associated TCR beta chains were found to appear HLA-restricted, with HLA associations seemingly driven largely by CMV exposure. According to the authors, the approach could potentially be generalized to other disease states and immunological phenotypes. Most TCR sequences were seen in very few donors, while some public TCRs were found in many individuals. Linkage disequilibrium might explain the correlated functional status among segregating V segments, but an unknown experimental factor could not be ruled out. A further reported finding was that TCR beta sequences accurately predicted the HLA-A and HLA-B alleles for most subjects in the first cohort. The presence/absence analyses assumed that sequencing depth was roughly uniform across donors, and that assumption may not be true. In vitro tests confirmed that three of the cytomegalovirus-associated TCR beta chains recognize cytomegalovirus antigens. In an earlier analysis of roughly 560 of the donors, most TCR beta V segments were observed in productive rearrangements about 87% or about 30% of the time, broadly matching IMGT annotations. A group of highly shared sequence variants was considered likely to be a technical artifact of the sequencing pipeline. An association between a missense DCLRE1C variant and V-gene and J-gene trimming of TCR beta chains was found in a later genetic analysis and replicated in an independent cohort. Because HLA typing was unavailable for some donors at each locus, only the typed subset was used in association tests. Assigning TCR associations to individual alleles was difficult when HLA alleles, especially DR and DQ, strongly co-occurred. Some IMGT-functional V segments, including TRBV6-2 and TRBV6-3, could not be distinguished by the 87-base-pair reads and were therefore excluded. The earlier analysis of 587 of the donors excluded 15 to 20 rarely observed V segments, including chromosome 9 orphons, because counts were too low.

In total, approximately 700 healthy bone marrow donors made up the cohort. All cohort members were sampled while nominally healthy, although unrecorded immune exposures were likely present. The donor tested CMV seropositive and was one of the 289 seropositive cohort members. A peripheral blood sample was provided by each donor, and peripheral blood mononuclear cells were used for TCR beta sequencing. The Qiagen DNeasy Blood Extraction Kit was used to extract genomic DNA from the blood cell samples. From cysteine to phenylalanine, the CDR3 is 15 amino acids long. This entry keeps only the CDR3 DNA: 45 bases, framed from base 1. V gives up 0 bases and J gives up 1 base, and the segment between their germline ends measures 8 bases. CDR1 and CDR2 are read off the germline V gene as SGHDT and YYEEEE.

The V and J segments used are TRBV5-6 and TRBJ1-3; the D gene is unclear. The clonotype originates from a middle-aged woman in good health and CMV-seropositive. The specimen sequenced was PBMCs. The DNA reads TGTGCCAGCAGCTTGGCGCCGGAGTCTGGAAACACCATATATTTT. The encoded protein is CASSLAPESGNTIYF. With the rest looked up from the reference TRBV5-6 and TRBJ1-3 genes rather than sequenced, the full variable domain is DAGVTQSPTHLIKTRGQQVTLRCSPKSGHDTVSWYQQALGQGPQFIFQYYEEEERQRGNFPDRFSGHQFPNYSSELNVNALLLGDSALYLCASSLAPESGNTIYFGEGSWLTVV.